This T cell receptor beta chain was documented in a study of Graves' ophthalmopathy and Graves' hyperthyroidism. The diagnostic workup employed clinical symptoms, serum thyroxine, TRAb, thyroid ultrasound and orbital computed tomography. Whole-study findings and limits: A model built from 13 signatures distinguished ophthalmopathy from stable hyperthyroidism with approximately 89% sensitivity and about 84% specificity.

The CDR3 is made up of 13 amino acids. The germline V gene encodes CDR1 ENHRY and CDR2 SYGVKD. This clonotype was observed at least ten times. The antigen is unknown. Amplified material comprised TCR beta CDR3 regions derived from RNA transcripts. Second-round multiplex PCR came after first-round RT-PCR with HTBI primers. MiXCR, run by TCRdb on the multiplex PCR reads, gives a single entry per CDR3 protein. The sample includes around 1,000,000 distinct CDR3 sequences, about 35% of them seen just once. Sample: peripheral blood or thyroid tissue (not recorded which). The clonotype comes from an adult man with Graves' hyperthyroidism. The rearrangement uses TRBV10-3 and TRBJ2-7; D is perhaps TRBD1 (5 bases). CDR3 sequence (DNA): TGTGTCGTGTCGGTGGGGCCAACCTACGAGCAGTACTTC. Translating it yields CVVSVGPTYEQYF.